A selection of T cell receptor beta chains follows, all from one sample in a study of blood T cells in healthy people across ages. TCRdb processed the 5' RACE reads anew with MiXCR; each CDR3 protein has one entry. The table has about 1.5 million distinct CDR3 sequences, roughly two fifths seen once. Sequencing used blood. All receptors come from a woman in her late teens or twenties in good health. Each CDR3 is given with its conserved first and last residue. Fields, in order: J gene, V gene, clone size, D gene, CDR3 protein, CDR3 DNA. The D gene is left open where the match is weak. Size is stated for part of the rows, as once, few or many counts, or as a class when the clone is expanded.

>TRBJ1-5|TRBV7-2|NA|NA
CASSKTPGSGQPQHF
TGTGCCAGCAGCAAGACCCCGGGTTCAGGTCAGCCCCAGCATTTT
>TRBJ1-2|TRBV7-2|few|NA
CASSSAAGPTYGYTF
TGTGCCAGCAGCTCAGCGGCGGGGCCGACCTATGGCTACACCTTC
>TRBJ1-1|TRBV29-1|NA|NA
CSVSRQLNTEAFF
TGCAGCGTTTCACGACAGTTGAACACTGAAGCTTTCTTT
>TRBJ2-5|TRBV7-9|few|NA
CASSLSPTSKTQETQYF
TGTGCCAGCAGTCTGAGCCCAACTAGCAAAACCCAAGAGACCCAGTACTTC
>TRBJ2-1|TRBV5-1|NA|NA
CASSFGPRRGTSEQFF
TGCGCCAGCAGCTTCGGACCCCGCCGGGGGACAAGTGAGCAGTTCTTC
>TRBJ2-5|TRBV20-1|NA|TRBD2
CSALRASGSGEQYF
TGCAGTGCTCTTAGGGCTAGCGGGAGTGGTGAGCAGTACTTC
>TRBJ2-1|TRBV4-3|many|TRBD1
CASTAGTGGSYNEQFF
TGCGCCAGCACGGCCGGGACAGGGGGCTCCTACAATGAGCAGTTCTTC
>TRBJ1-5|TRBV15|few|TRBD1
CATSRVTGGNQPQHF
TGTGCCACCAGCAGAGTAACAGGGGGCAATCAGCCCCAGCATTTT
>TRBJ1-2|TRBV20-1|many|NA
CSASLRIANYGYTF
TGCAGTGCTAGTTTAAGGATAGCTAACTATGGCTACACCTTC
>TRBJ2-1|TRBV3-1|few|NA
CASSHPSSGGDEQFF
TGTGCCAGCAGCCACCCTAGCTCCGGAGGGGATGAGCAGTTCTTC
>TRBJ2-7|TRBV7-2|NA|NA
CASSQLGGSYNEQYF
TGTGCCAGCAGCCAGTTGGGGGGTTCCTACAATGAGCAGTACTTC
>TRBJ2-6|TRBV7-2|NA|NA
CASTSGHFAYGANVLTF
TGTGCCAGCACCTCGGGACACTTCGCTTATGGGGCCAACGTCCTGACTTTC
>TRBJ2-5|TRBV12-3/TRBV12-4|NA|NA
CASSPGGNLETQYF
TGTGCCAGCAGCCCTGGCGGGAATTTGGAGACCCAGTACTTC
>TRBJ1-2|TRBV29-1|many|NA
CSVETSNYGYTF
TGCAGCGTTGAGACATCCAACTATGGCTACACCTTC
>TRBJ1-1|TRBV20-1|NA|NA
CSAPLVTEAFF
TGCAGTGCTCCCTTGGTCACTGAAGCTTTCTTT
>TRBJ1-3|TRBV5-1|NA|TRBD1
CASSLMRQGTGNTIYF
TGCGCCAGCAGCTTAATGAGACAGGGCACTGGAAACACCATATATTTT